These 23 T cell receptor beta chains came from one sample sequenced in a study of immune evolution from preneoplasia to lung adenocarcinoma. Assay: immunoSEQ multiplex PCR; the TCRdb copy retains only in-frame clones and omits some. The sample contains 6,000 to 8,000 clones, approximately 77% of which appear only once. The source material was FFPE lung adenocarcinoma in situ tissue. These receptors were taken from an older donor with lung adenocarcinoma. Some clones in this sample may be carry-over from other donors' samples.

The chain links TRBV9 to TRBJ1-4; D unclear. The CDR3 contains 14 residues. From germline, CDR1 is SGDLS and CDR2 YYNGEE. The V and J ends lost 4 bases and 4 bases respectively, with 11 bases between them. The CDR3 region is CASSRETGNEKLFF. Here the CDR3 DNA reads TGTGCCAGCAGCAGGGAGACCGGTAATGAAAAACTGTTTTTT.

The gene calls are TRBV7-9 and TRBJ2-4, with 8 bases fitting TRBD2. CDR1 and CDR2 (germline): SEHNR, FQNEAQ (reference sequence). The CDR3 runs to 15 residues. J lost 0 bases, V lost 5 bases, and 3 bases had no gene match. The CDR3 DNA sequence: TGTGCCAGCAGCCCAGGACTAGCAGCCAAAAACATTCAGTACTTC. The encoded protein is CASSPGLAAKNIQYF.

This chain links TRBV11-3 with TRBJ2-7, with D possibly being TRBD2 (5 bases). Germline CDR1 and CDR2: SGHNT and YENEEA. The CDR3 is made up of 11 amino acids. Between the trimmed V and J ends, which lost 8 bases and 7 bases, there was a span of 12 bases. The CDR3: CASSRGEEQYF. CDR3 bases: TGTGCCAGCTCCCGGGGAGAGGAGCAGTACTTC.

The chain has TRBV5-1 and TRBJ2-1, with D unclear. Trimming took 4 bases from V and 9 from J, leaving 11 bases between them. This CDR3 spans 12 amino acids. Germline values: CDR1 SGHRS, CDR2 YFSETQ. CDR3 amino acids: CASSDRSIEQFF. DNA for the CDR3: TGCGCCAGCAGCGATAGGAGTATTGAGCAGTTCTTC.

The chain employs TRBV28 and TRBJ2-7; D is uncertain. The CDR3 spans 13 residues. CDR1 MDHEN and CDR2 SYDVKM come from the germline V gene. Trimming removed 4 bases at V and 7 bases at J, with 14 bases between. The CDR3: CASSSSLEWEQYF. CDR3 in DNA: TGTGCCAGCAGTTCCTCCCTGGAGTGGGAGCAGTACTTC.

In this sample, this clone turned up a few times. The chain is built from TRBV6-5 and TRBJ1-2, with TRBD1 matching 8 bases. Germline-derived CDR1 and CDR2 are MNHEY and SVGAGI. V shed 4 bases and J 6 bases; nucleotides not matched to a gene: 4. The length of the CDR3 is 13 residues. The CDR3 region has the DNA TGTGCCAGCAGTTTTCAGGGGGCGAATGGCTACACCTTC. Protein: CASSFQGANGYTF.

This chain links TRBV9 with TRBJ1-1, with 7 bases identical to TRBD1. CDR1 SGDLS and CDR2 YYNGEE come from the germline V gene. The V and J ends lost 4 bases and 6 bases, in that order; junction bases with no gene match: 12. The CDR3 has 15 amino acids. The chain's CDR3 is CASSPLDRAFPEAFF. CDR3 DNA sequence: TGTGCCAGCAGCCCACTAGACAGGGCTTTCCCTGAAGCTTTCTTT.

The chain links TRBV5-4 to TRBJ2-5; 11 bases match TRBD2. The CDR3 consists of 15 residues. Losses at the gene ends were 5 bases for V and 1 base for J; bases not matched to a gene: 4. Germline CDR1 SGHNT, CDR2 YYREEE (reference sequence). The CDR3 spells CASSSGTSGQETQYF. CDR3 bases: TGTGCCAGCAGTTCCGGGACTAGCGGCCAAGAGACCCAGTACTTC.

The chain couples TRBV9 to TRBJ1-1; tentative D call: TRBD1 (6 bases). The germline CDR1 and CDR2 sequences are SGDLS and YYNGEE. The CDR3 is made up of 15 amino acids. Trimming removed 2 bases from V and 1 base from J, with 12 bases in between. The CDR3 DNA reads TGTGCCAGCAGCGTGTATCCGGGACAGAACACTGAAGCTTTCTTT. This translates into CASSVYPGQNTEAFF.

The rearrangement joins TRBV2 to TRBJ1-1, with 9 positions matching TRBD1. With V trimmed by 4 bases and J by 4 bases, 10 bases remained unmatched. The V gene's germline CDR1 is SNHLY and CDR2 FYNNEI. The CDR3 is 16 residues long. The CDR3 loop reads CASSGYWDRVGTEAFF. The CDR3 DNA reads as TGTGCCAGCAGTGGGTATTGGGACAGGGTGGGCACTGAAGCTTTCTTT.

This chain links TRBV9 with TRBJ1-2, with a tentative D call TRBD1 (6 bases). The V end lost 2 bases, the J end lost 14 bases, and 16 bases lay between the germline ends. In germline, CDR1 is SGDLS, CDR2 YYNGEE. This CDR3 comprises 12 residues. The CDR3: CASSVPGQPSTF. The CDR3 DNA is TGTGCCAGCAGCGTCCCTGGACAGCCCTCAACCTTC.

The rearrangement uses TRBV9 and TRBJ2-3; D perhaps matches TRBD2 (7 bases). CDR3 length: 17 amino acids. Trimming took 0 bases from V and 4 from J, leaving 18 bases between them. Germline CDR1 SGDLS, CDR2 YYNGEE. CDR3 region: CASSVESGGGSADTQYF. The CDR3 DNA follows: TGTGCCAGCAGCGTAGAGTCGGGGGGCGGATCAGCAGATACGCAGTATTTT. The variable domain in full, completed from reference TRBV9 and TRBJ2-3, reads DSGVTQTPKHLITATGQRVTLRCSPRSGDLSVYWYQQSLDQGLQFLIQYYNGEERAKGNILERFSAQQFPDLHSELNLSSLELGDSALYFCASSVESGGGSADTQYFGPGTRLTVL.

CDR3 bases: TGCAGCGCGGGGGGCGTCTCCTACGAGCAGTACTTC. Residues: CSAGGVSYEQYF. The chain uses TRBV29-1 and TRBJ2-5, with TRBD2 as a possible D gene (7 bases). The J call is doubtful: the DNA matches TRBJ2-7 better. This CDR3 is built from 12 residues. Per the germline V gene, CDR1 is SQVTM and CDR2 is ANQGSEA.

This clone was observed a few times. The chain recombines TRBV5-5 with TRBJ2-7; a weak D match, TRBD1 (5 bases). Germline loops: CDR1 SGHKS, CDR2 YYEKEE (reference sequence). The CDR3 covers 16 residues. Trimming pared 5 bases from V and 5 bases from J, leaving 23 bases between. The CDR3 is CASRPAVADKGHEQYF. The DNA of the CDR3 is TGTGCCAGCAGACCTGCGGTCGCGGACAAGGGCCACGAGCAGTACTTC.

This clone was recorded once. This sequence joins TRBV18 and TRBJ1-2; 8 nucleotides agree with TRBD1. This CDR3 region has 14 residues. Germline CDR1 is KGHSH and CDR2 is LQKENI. V was pared by 2 bases and J by 8 bases, with 7 bases of the junction left unmatched. CDR3 nucleotide sequence: TGTGCCAGCTCACCAATGGACAGGGAGGTCGGCTACACCTTC. Amino acids: CASSPMDREVGYTF. The full variable domain, its missing parts supplied by reference TRBV18 and TRBJ1-2, is NAGVMQNPRHLVRRRGQEARLRCSPMKGHSHVYWYRQLPEEGLKFMVYLQKENIIDESGMPKERFSAEFPKEGPSILRIQQVVRGDSAAYFCASSPMDREVGYTFGSGTRLTVV.

This clone was recorded once. CDR3 nucleotide sequence: TGCGCCAGCAGCCCTGGTGGGCAGGCCAGAGTCTACGAGCAGTACTTC. This encodes CASSPGGQARVYEQYF. The chain uses TRBV5-1 and TRBJ2-7; D gene uncertain. V was cut by 4 bases and J by 3 bases, with 20 bases left in between. Germline CDR1 SGHRS, CDR2 YFSETQ. This CDR3 is 16 amino acids long.

The chain couples TRBV13 to TRBJ1-1, with 7 bases aligning to TRBD1. J was trimmed by 6 bases and V by 3 bases; bases with no gene match: 4. Per the germline V gene, CDR1 is PRHDT and CDR2 is FYEKMQ (reference sequence). There are 13 residues in the CDR3. The CDR3 loop is CASSLGQFAEAFF. The CDR3 region has the DNA TGTGCCAGCAGCTTGGGACAGTTCGCTGAAGCTTTCTTT.

The chain is built from TRBV7-9 and TRBJ2-5, with TRBD2 matching over 7 bases. CDR1 is SEHNR and CDR2 is FQNEAQ in the germline V gene (reference sequence). The CDR3 is 15 amino acids. With V trimmed by 4 bases and J by 5 bases, 10 bases remained unmatched. The CDR3 loop reads CASSSSQGGWETQYF. The CDR3 DNA reads as TGTGCCAGCAGCTCGAGCCAGGGAGGGTGGGAGACCCAGTACTTC.

The V call is TRBV5-6, the J call TRBJ1-5, with D tentatively TRBD1 (5 bases). Deletions cut 0 bases from V and 3 bases from J, with 13 bases between. This CDR3 region has 16 residues. Germline-derived CDR1 and CDR2 are SGHDT and YYEEEE. CDR3 in amino acids: CASSLGGWEINQPQHF. The CDR3 DNA sequence: TGTGCCAGCAGCTTGGGGGGGTGGGAGATCAATCAGCCCCAGCATTTT.

The chain couples TRBV7-6 to TRBJ1-3; TRBD1 agrees at 7 bases. CDR1 is SGHVS and CDR2 is FNYEAQ in the germline V gene. This CDR3 has 13 residues. The V gene end was trimmed by 5 bases and the J gene end by 6 bases; junction bases not matched to a gene: 4. CDR3 protein: CASSQGQLNTIYF. The CDR3 coding sequence is TGTGCCAGCAGCCAGGGACAGTTAAACACCATATATTTT.

This chain joins TRBV30 and TRBJ1-2, with D perhaps matching TRBD1 (5 bases). CDR1 is GTSNPN, CDR2 SVGIG, per germline (reference sequence). The CDR3 spans 14 residues. The ends were cut back, 2 bases at V and 3 bases at J, with 13 bases in the middle. The CDR3 sequence is CAWSNRGSDYGYTF. The CDR3, as DNA: TGTGCCTGGAGTAATAGGGGATCGGACTATGGCTACACCTTC.

This chain connects TRBV6-1 to TRBJ2-2; the match to TRBD1 covers 9 bases. CDR3 length: 12 residues. Germline V gene sequence: CDR1 MNHNS, CDR2 SASEGT. The V and J ends lost 8 bases and 7 bases, in that order; junction bases with no gene match: 2. CDR3 sequence (DNA): TGTGCCAGCGGACAGGGGCTCGGGGAGCTGTTTTTT. It translates to CASGQGLGELFF.

The table lists this clone with a count of one. V usage is TRBV2 and J usage is TRBJ2-5; 12 bases are shared with TRBD2. Germline CDR1 is SNHLY and CDR2 is FYNNEI. This CDR3 has 15 residues. Losses at the gene ends were 3 bases for V and 5 bases for J; bases not matched to a gene: 4. CDR3 sequence: CASSDGLAGLETQYF. As DNA, the CDR3 is TGTGCCAGCAGTGATGGACTAGCGGGACTGGAGACCCAGTACTTC.